This passage covers 15 T cell receptor beta chains from one sample sequenced in a study of blood T cell repertoires in COVID-19. Sequenced by immunoSEQ multiplex PCR; TCRdb stores in-frame clones only, minus some. The sample holds roughly 300,000 clones; 86% are singletons and the top ten take about 4.2%. The source material was PBMCs or T cells enriched from blood (not recorded which). The receptors come from a man younger than 40 who had recovered from COVID-19.

The CDR3 nucleotides read TGCGCCAGCAGCGTGGACAGGGGGCAAGGGGAGACCCAGTACTTC. This sequence encodes CASSVDRGQGETQYF. The chain couples TRBV5-1 to TRBJ2-5; 11 positions agree with TRBD1. Germline V gene sequence: CDR1 SGHRS, CDR2 YFSETQ. The CDR3 is made up of 15 amino acids. With 4 bases clipped from V and 5 bases from J, the junction kept 7 bases outside the gene matches.

The rearrangement links TRBV5-1 to TRBJ2-7, with 7 bases identical to TRBD1. The CDR3 consists of 15 residues. After removal of 3 bases from V and 1 base from J, the junction contained 7 bases not matched to a gene. The germline CDR1 and CDR2 sequences are SGHRS and YFSETQ. CDR3 nucleotide sequence: TGCGCCAGCAGCTCGCGACAGGGTCGGTCCTACGAGCAGTACTTC. Translated, it gives CASSSRQGRSYEQYF.

V is TRBV6-6 and J is TRBJ2-7; 11 positions agree with TRBD1. This CDR3 region has 15 residues. After removal of 2 bases from V and 6 bases from J, the junction contained 6 bases not matched to a gene. From germline, CDR1 is MNHNY and CDR2 SVGAGI (reference sequence). Here the CDR3 reads CASSYEGQGAREQYF. CDR3 nucleotide sequence: TGTGCCAGCAGTTACGAAGGACAGGGGGCCCGCGAGCAGTACTTC.

This chain joins TRBV5-6 and TRBJ2-3; no firm D call. The CDR3 is 12 amino acids. V lost 0 bases to trimming and J lost 4 bases, with 3 bases between them. The V gene's germline CDR1 is SGHDT and CDR2 YYEEEE. Here the CDR3 reads CASSLASDTQYF. The CDR3 DNA reads as TGTGCCAGCAGCTTGGCCTCAGATACGCAGTATTTT.

The V call is TRBV18, the J call TRBJ1-1; 7 bases are a match to TRBD1. CDR3 size: 13 residues. Germline lookup yields CDR1 KGHSH and CDR2 LQKENI. V shed 8 bases and J 0 bases; nucleotides not matched to a gene: 3. CDR3 DNA sequence: TGTGCCAGCGGACAGGAAATGAACACTGAAGCTTTCTTT. Its translation is CASGQEMNTEAFF. The full variable domain, with the rest looked up from reference TRBV18 and TRBJ1-1, is NAGVMQNPRHLVRRRGQEARLRCSPMKGHSHVYWYRQLPEEGLKFMVYLQKENIIDESGMPKERFSAEFPKEGPSILRIQQVVRGDSAAYFCASGQEMNTEAFFGQGTRLTVV.

This clone has a handful of counts. The V call is TRBV4-1, the J call TRBJ1-4; D gene unclear. Per germline, CDR1 MGHRA and CDR2 YSYEKL. The CDR3 has 15 residues. V was clipped by 6 bases and J by 6 bases, with 17 bases between them. The chain's CDR3 is CASSRRREVDEKLFF. DNA of the CDR3: TGCGCCAGCAGTCGCCGACGGGAAGTTGATGAAAAACTGTTTTTT.

The V and J genes are TRBV29-1 and TRBJ2-2, with 7 bases matching TRBD2. After removal of 1 base from V and 7 bases from J, the junction contained 9 bases not matched to a gene. The germline V gene has CDR1 SQVTM and CDR2 ANQGSEA. The CDR3 spans 15 residues. The CDR3 is CSVEAGEGQVGELFF. CDR3 coding DNA: TGCAGCGTTGAAGCTGGGGAGGGGCAAGTCGGGGAGCTGTTTTTT.

The rearrangement joins TRBV5-1 to TRBJ1-1; 7 bases are shared with TRBD1. Germline V gene data show CDR1 as SGHRS and CDR2 as YFSETQ. The CDR3 spans 14 residues. With 1 base clipped from V and 8 bases from J, the junction kept 8 bases outside the gene matches. The CDR3 DNA follows: TGCGCCAGCAGCTTGTCGTGGGGACAGATAGAAGCTTTCTTT. Translated, it gives CASSLSWGQIEAFF.

A few counts support this clone. The rearrangement joins TRBV9 to TRBJ2-7; 7 positions match TRBD2. The germline gives CDR1 SGDLS, CDR2 YYNGEE. The CDR3 is made up of 15 amino acids. Unmatched junction bases numbered 5, after V lost 0 bases and J lost 2 bases. The CDR3 loop reads CASSVAGGSAYEQYF. DNA of the CDR3: TGTGCCAGCAGCGTAGCCGGGGGGAGTGCCTACGAGCAGTACTTC.

The V gene is TRBV3-1 (or the pseudogene TRBV3-2), the J gene TRBJ1-1, with TRBD1 as a possible D gene (6 bases). The germline V gene has CDR1 LGHDT and CDR2 YNNKEL (reference sequence). V was trimmed by 5 bases and J by 11 bases, leaving 15 bases between them. The CDR3 runs 12 residues. The CDR3 DNA sequence: TGTGCCAGCAGCTCCTCGTTTCAGGGGGCTTTCTTT. It is translated as CASSSSFQGAFF.

The chain uses TRBV4-1 and TRBJ2-1; TRBD2 agrees at 7 bases. V lost 1 base to trimming and J lost 5 bases; unmatched junction nucleotides: 11. Per germline, CDR1 MGHRA and CDR2 YSYEKL. This CDR3 spans 17 amino acids. CDR3 in DNA: TGCGCCAGCAGCCAAGTTTGGTCGGGGGGTCAACACAATGAGCAGTTCTTC. Its protein is CASSQVWSGGQHNEQFF.

The chain combines TRBV19 with TRBJ2-4; 8 nucleotides line up with TRBD1. There are 17 residues in the CDR3. The germline CDR1 and CDR2 sequences are LNHDA and SQIVND (reference sequence). V shed 7 bases and J 11 bases; nucleotides not matched to a gene: 22. The CDR3, as DNA: TGTGCCAGTACAACCCTAAGCGGCAGGGGGCCATCGGACGTTCAGTACTTC. Translation: CASTTLSGRGPSDVQYF.

This clone was recorded only once. The genes are TRBV9 and TRBJ2-7, with 10 bases that match TRBD2. In germline, CDR1 is SGDLS, CDR2 YYNGEE. V was pared by 0 bases and J by 7 bases, with 13 bases of the junction left unmatched. The CDR3 covers 17 residues. The CDR3 is CASSVALASGSPGEQYF. The DNA for the CDR3 is TGTGCCAGCAGCGTAGCCCTGGCTAGCGGGAGCCCTGGGGAGCAGTACTTC.

The chain is built from TRBV11-2 and TRBJ1-4; D may be TRBD1 (5 bases). Germline CDR1 SGHAT, CDR2 FQNNGV. The CDR3 runs to 15 residues. Trimming took off 4 bases at V and 5 bases at J, with 14 bases between the two ends. CDR3 DNA sequence: TGTGCCAGCAGCTCGCGGGTGGGGGGGAATGAAAAACTGTTTTTT. It is translated as CASSSRVGGNEKLFF.

Turning to this clone: The same CDR3 also results from other DNA sequences found in this sample. Here the CDR3 DNA reads TGTGCCAGCAGCTTGCAGGGGGCGCCTAATGAAAAACTGTTTTTT. Translated: CASSLQGAPNEKLFF. The V gene is TRBV13, the J gene TRBJ1-4; 8 nucleotides align to TRBD1. V trimming: 3 bases; J trimming: 3 bases; junction bases outside the gene matches: 3. The CDR3 loop spans 15 amino acids. Germline V CDR1 and CDR2: PRHDT, FYEKMQ (reference sequence).